Below are 14 T cell receptor beta chains sequenced from a single sample in a study of T cell clonality in common variable immunodeficiency. Here immunoSEQ multiplex PCR was the method, and the copy in TCRdb shows in-frame clones only, minus some. The sample holds 35,000 to 45,000 clones, and no clone turns up only once. Sequencing input: peripheral blood mononuclear cells. These receptors were collected from a person between 18 and 75 years old in good health.

This clone was counted ten times or more. Read sequence stops 3 residues before the CDR3 end, and the germline J gene provides the missing end. The J gene is TRBJ1-2, the V gene TRBV20-1, with 7 bases matching TRBD1. Per germline, CDR1 DFQATT and CDR2 SNEGSKA (reference sequence). The CDR3 is made up of 16 amino acids. With V trimmed by 5 bases and J by 2 bases, 14 bases remained unmatched. The sequenced CDR3 bases are TGCAGTGCTGACGACAACGACAGGGTGGGGAACTATGGC. Translating gives CSADDNDRVGNYG. The whole CDR3 region reads CSADDNDRVGNYGYTF.

At least ten counts were recorded for this clone. The read ends 3 residues early relative to the CDR3; the germline J gene fills the gap. The gene calls are TRBV19 and TRBJ2-3, with D perhaps matching TRBD1 or TRBD2 (6 bases each). V shed 2 bases and J shed 3 bases, with 12 bases lying between them. CDR1 is LNHDA and CDR2 is SQIVND in the germline V gene (reference sequence). This CDR3 is built from 15 residues. The CDR3 loop is CASSIKQGRTDTQYF. The sequenced part of the CDR3 DNA is TGTGCCAGTAGTATAAAGCAGGGGAGGACAGATACG.

There are many counts of this clone. The read comes to an end 3 residues before the CDR3 does, leaving the germline J gene to fill in the end. J is TRBJ2-2 and V is TRBV7-9; 10 bases map to TRBD1. Per the germline V gene, CDR1 is SEHNR and CDR2 is FQNEAQ (reference sequence). J lost 1 base, V lost 8 bases, and 4 bases had no gene match. The CDR3 sequence is 15 residues long. CDR3 loop: CASRRTGGNTGELFF. The DNA read from the CDR3 is TGTGCCAGCCGGAGGACAGGGGGGAACACCGGGGAG. Based on the CDR3 plus reference TRBV7-9 and TRBJ2-2, the full variable domain is DTGVSQNPRHKITKRGQNVTFRCDPISEHNRLYWYRQTLGQGPEFLTYFQNEAQLEKSRLLSDRFSAERPKGSFSTLEIQRTEQGDSAMYLCASRRTGGNTGELFFGEGSRLTVL.

This clone was observed many times. The read falls 3 residues short of the CDR3 end, and the missing part is taken from the germline J gene. The chain recombines TRBV10-2 with TRBJ1-6; D is perhaps TRBD1 (6 bases). The germline V gene encodes CDR1 WSHSY and CDR2 SAAADI. The CDR3 spans 13 residues. V lost 8 bases and J lost 8, with 13 bases in between. CDR3 sequence reads: CASFQGLDSPLHF. Incomplete CDR3 DNA: TGCGCCAGCTTCCAGGGGTTAGATTCACCC.

This clone was detected ten times or more. With the read ending 3 residues before the CDR3 end, the germline J gene is used to fill in that end. The chain joins TRBV19 to TRBJ2-7; perhaps TRBD2 as D (6 bases). The germline V gene has CDR1 LNHDA and CDR2 SQIVND (reference sequence). This CDR3 comprises 15 residues. Trimming cost V 1 base and J 1 base, with 11 bases left between them. The CDR3 bases that were read are TGTGCCAGTAGTATAGTGGCGGAGGGGTCCTACGAG. Amino acid sequence: CASSIVAEGSYE. Given in full, the CDR3 is CASSIVAEGSYEQYF. Complete variable domain (other parts from reference TRBV19 and TRBJ2-7): DGGITQSPKYLFRKEGQNVTLSCEQNLNHDAMYWYRQDPGQGLRLIYYSQIVNDFQKGDIAEGYSVSREKKESFPLTVTSAQKNPTAFYLCASSIVAEGSYEQYFGPGTRLTVT.

This clone came up many times. The read terminates 3 residues before the CDR3 end, so the remaining end is supplied by the germline J gene. The V call is TRBV4-2, the J call TRBJ2-1; the match to TRBD2 covers 11 bases. This CDR3 is built from 21 residues. Germline values: CDR1 LGHNA, CDR2 YNFKEQ. The J segment lost 7 bases and the V segment lost 4 bases, leaving 24 bases of the junction unmatched. The CDR3: CASSPQDRVSLLAGEGNEQFF. Partial CDR3 DNA: TGTGCCAGCAGCCCCCAAGACAGGGTCTCCTTACTAGCGGGAGAAGGAAATGAG.

At least ten counts were recorded for this clone. Read coverage stops 3 residues before the CDR3 terminus; the germline J gene supplies the remainder. The chain employs TRBV6-4 and TRBJ2-3; no reliable D call. Looked up from germline, CDR1 is MRHNA and CDR2 is SNTAGT. This CDR3 region has 13 residues. Trimming shortened V by 5 bases and J by 6 bases, and 12 bases separated the two germline ends. The covered CDR3 bases are TGTGCCAGCAGTCCTCGGTACGAGGATACG. Encoded protein: CASSPRYEDT. The full CDR3 is CASSPRYEDTQYF.

This clone was picked up many times. The CDR3 bases that were read are TGTGCCAGTGGGCGAGTACGAGGCAATGAG. Its protein product is CASGRVRGNE. The whole CDR3 protein reads CASGRVRGNEQFF. The chain links TRBV19 to TRBJ2-1; D unclear. The read comes to an end 3 residues before the CDR3 does, leaving the germline J gene to fill in the end. There are 13 residues in the CDR3. Germline CDR1 is LNHDA and CDR2 is SQIVND (reference sequence). V was trimmed by 8 bases and J by 6 bases, leaving 14 bases between them.

This clone was found many times. The read falls 3 residues short of the CDR3 end, and the missing part is taken from the germline J gene. This chain joins TRBV5-1 and TRBJ1-4; 9 bases line up with TRBD1. This CDR3 is 14 amino acids long. V gave up 4 bases and J gave up 8 bases; unmatched junction bases: 6. CDR1 and CDR2 from the germline V gene are SGHRS and YFSETQ. Partial CDR3 DNA: TGCGCCAGCAGCCAAGGACAGGGGAAGGAAAAA. Residues: CASSQGQGKEK. The CDR3 reads in full as CASSQGQGKEKLFF.

This clone showed up many times. The read halts 3 residues ahead of the CDR3 end, with the missing end drawn from the germline J gene. V is TRBV6-1 and J is TRBJ2-7; weak D call: TRBD1 (6 bases). The CDR3 length is 15 residues. Germline V lookup: CDR1 MNHNS, CDR2 SASEGT. The ends were cut back, 0 bases at V and 0 bases at J, with 9 bases in the middle. The CDR3 here is CASSEATGYSYEQYF. Incomplete CDR3 DNA: TGTGCCAGCAGTGAAGCGACAGGCTACTCCTACGAG.

This clone was observed at least ten times. The read ends 3 residues shy of where the CDR3 ends; the end is completed using the germline J gene. V usage is TRBV20-1 and J usage is TRBJ2-5, with TRBD2 identical over 14 bases. Germline CDR1 reads DFQATT; CDR2 reads SNEGSKA (reference sequence). The CDR3 runs 14 residues. The V and J ends lost 6 bases and 6 bases, in that order; junction bases with no gene match: 6. CDR3 residues: CSAPGTSGSKTQYF. The covered CDR3 bases are TGCAGTGCCCCCGGGACTAGCGGGAGCAAGACC.

This clone was counted only a few times. The read gets to within 3 residues of the CDR3 end, and the germline J gene fills in the rest. This chain uses TRBV11-2 with TRBJ2-5, with 7 positions matching TRBD2. Germline V lookup: CDR1 SGHAT, CDR2 FQNNGV. This CDR3 contains 15 residues. Trimming at V came to 2 bases and at J to 5 bases, leaving 8 bases not matched to a gene. The CDR3 reads CASSLRPQGGETQYF. CDR3 DNA, as far as it was read: TGTGCCAGCAGCTTAAGGCCTCAGGGAGGGGAGACC.

This clone was seen at least ten times. Read sequence stops 3 residues before the CDR3 end, and the germline J gene provides the missing end. The chain uses TRBV6-1 and TRBJ2-7, with D uncertain. The CDR3 is made up of 15 amino acids. Germline CDR1 MNHNS, CDR2 SASEGT. Between the trimmed V and J ends, which lost 4 bases and 4 bases, there was a span of 17 bases. The CDR3 sequence is CASSVEHALLYEQYF. CDR3 DNA (partial): TGTGCCAGCAGTGTCGAGCATGCGCTCCTATACGAG.

This clone was detected ten times or more. Read data end 3 residues before the CDR3 end; the end is taken from the germline J gene. The gene calls are TRBV6-1 and TRBJ1-5; TRBD1 agrees at 7 bases. Trimming cost V 4 bases and J 9 bases; bases outside gene matches: 9. Germline CDR1 MNHNS, CDR2 SASEGT. This CDR3 spans 14 amino acids. CDR3 bases read: TGTGCCAGCAGTGTAGGACAGGCAGTCACGCCC. Amino acid sequence: CASSVGQAVTP. The whole CDR3 protein is CASSVGQAVTPQHF.